This T cell receptor (beta chain) was captured in a study of regulatory T cells in long-lasting Graves disease. In the study overall: New Graves' disease cases had less than 3 months of antithyroid drugs.

Arm-PCR of CDR3 regions with iRepertoire HTBI primers generated TCR beta libraries. TCRdb analysed the multiplex PCR reads with MiXCR anew, one entry per CDR3 protein. The sample carries some 410,000 distinct CDR3 sequences, about a sixth recorded once. The time point is: newly diagnosed GD, antithyroid drugs for less than 3 months. Researchers made the TCR library from RNA that was extracted from PBMCs. An endocrinology department in Xi'an, China, recruited the patients. The sample was also reused in another study, on T cells in Graves' hyperthyroidism and ophthalmopathy.

The sequencing here drew on peripheral blood mononuclear cells (PBMCs), taken at new diagnosis, from a patient treated with antithyroid drugs. This clonotype originated in a woman in her thirties with Graves disease.

The CDR3 DNA reads TGTGCCAGCAGTTTCCGGAGAGGGGATGGCTACACCTTC. This sequence encodes CASSFRRGDGYTF. J is TRBJ1-2 and V is TRBV12-3 or TRBV12-4; D possibly corresponds to TRBD1 (5 bases). The CDR3 totals 13 residues. V was trimmed by 3 bases and J by 6 bases, leaving 11 bases between them.